A selection of T cell receptor beta chains follows, all from one sample in a study of T-cell reconstitution after alpha-beta-depleted transplantation in children. TCRdb recomputed calls from the PCR reads with MiXCR, one row per CDR3 protein. The sample gives tens of thousands of distinct CDR3 sequences, approximately 43% of which show up once; nearly 98% is in the top ten. The input for sequencing was PBMCs, mostly from graft donor cells, taken 360 days after TCRalphabeta/CD19-depleted stem cell transplant. These receptors all come from a male patient aged 10 to 17 who had a stem cell transplant for acute lymphoblastic leukemia, so the T cells may come from the graft donor. Both conserved end residues are part of each CDR3. The D gene is left open where the match is weak. Some rows have no size entry. The others give once, few or many, or a class for an expanded clone.

D gene: NA
V gene: TRBV4-1
clone size: NA
CDR3 length: 16
J gene: TRBJ2-7
CDR3 protein: CASSQEGSGLRYEQYF
CDR3 DNA: TGCGCCAGCAGCCAAGAAGGGAGCGGGTTACGCTACGAGCAGTACTTC

D gene: NA
V gene: TRBV15
clone size: NA
CDR3 length: 15
J gene: TRBJ2-7
CDR3 protein: CATSRSPPTVYEQYF
CDR3 DNA: TGTGCCACCAGCAGAAGTCCGCCGACAGTGTACGAGCAGTACTTC

D gene: TRBD1
V gene: TRBV4-2
clone size: few
CDR3 length: 15
J gene: TRBJ2-7
CDR3 protein: CASMGTRGTGAEQYF
CDR3 DNA: TGTGCCAGCATGGGGACGAGGGGGACAGGGGCCGAGCAGTACTTC

D gene: TRBD1
V gene: TRBV6-1
clone size: NA
CDR3 length: 15
J gene: TRBJ2-7
CDR3 protein: CASSVGQGSFYEQYF
CDR3 DNA: TGTGCCAGCAGTGTCGGACAGGGATCGTTCTACGAGCAGTACTTC

D gene: NA
V gene: TRBV6-5
clone size: few
CDR3 length: 15
J gene: TRBJ1-2
CDR3 protein: CASSYSKGGGNGYTF
CDR3 DNA: TGTGCCAGCAGTTACTCGAAGGGGGGGGGAAATGGCTACACCTTC

D gene: NA
V gene: TRBV6-5
clone size: few
CDR3 length: 14
J gene: TRBJ2-7
CDR3 protein: CASSSQGLSYEQYF
CDR3 DNA: TGTGCCAGCAGTTCACAGGGTCTCTCCTACGAGCAGTACTTC

D gene: NA
V gene: TRBV29-1
clone size: NA
CDR3 length: 15
J gene: TRBJ2-7
CDR3 protein: CSVEDRVGSSYEQYF
CDR3 DNA: TGCAGCGTTGAAGATCGGGTGGGTAGCTCCTACGAGCAGTACTTC

D gene: TRBD1
V gene: TRBV7-9
clone size: NA
CDR3 length: 15
J gene: TRBJ2-5
CDR3 protein: CASSSLGQGAETQYF
CDR3 DNA: TGTGCCAGCAGCTCCCTTGGACAGGGGGCGGAGACCCAGTACTTC

D gene: NA
V gene: TRBV21-1
clone size: NA
CDR3 length: 19
J gene: TRBJ1-4
CDR3 protein: CAYSNVRGGPPQDNEKLFF
CDR3 DNA: TGTGCCTACTCGAATGTTCGGGGGGGTCCCCCGCAGGATAATGAAAAACTGTTTTTT

D gene: NA
V gene: TRBV21-1
clone size: NA
CDR3 length: 15
J gene: TRBJ2-7
CDR3 protein: CARRPVSFVAWEQYF
CDR3 DNA: TGTGCCCGCCGTCCCGTGAGCTTCGTGGCTTGGGAGCAGTACTTC

D gene: NA
V gene: TRBV4-2
clone size: NA
CDR3 length: 15
J gene: TRBJ2-7
CDR3 protein: CASSARRVGVYEQYF
CDR3 DNA: TGTGCCAGCAGCGCAAGGAGGGTGGGGGTCTACGAGCAGTACTTC

D gene: NA
V gene: TRBV28
clone size: few
CDR3 length: 16
J gene: TRBJ2-3
CDR3 protein: CASSLLFPHTYDTQYF
CDR3 DNA: TGTGCCAGCAGTTTATTGTTCCCGCACACCTACGATACGCAGTATTTT

D gene: NA
V gene: TRBV25-1
clone size: NA
CDR3 length: 14
J gene: TRBJ2-7
CDR3 protein: CASSSRDTFYEQYF
CDR3 DNA: TGTGCCAGCAGTTCCCGGGACACCTTCTACGAGCAGTACTTC

D gene: NA
V gene: TRBV7-6
clone size: few
CDR3 length: 16
J gene: TRBJ2-7
CDR3 protein: CASSLAAGAGGYEQYF
CDR3 DNA: TGTGCCAGCAGCTTAGCAGCGGGGGCAGGGGGCTACGAGCAGTACTTC

D gene: NA
V gene: TRBV12-3/TRBV12-4
clone size: NA
CDR3 length: 15
J gene: TRBJ2-3
CDR3 protein: CASIPWTGNTDTQYF
CDR3 DNA: TGTGCCAGCATCCCCTGGACGGGGAACACAGATACGCAGTATTTT

D gene: TRBD1
V gene: TRBV11-2
clone size: NA
CDR3 length: 14
J gene: TRBJ1-2
CDR3 protein: CASSGPGQGNGYTF
CDR3 DNA: TGTGCCAGCAGCGGACCGGGACAGGGGAATGGCTACACCTTC

D gene: TRBD2
V gene: TRBV6-2/TRBV6-3
clone size: NA
CDR3 length: 16
J gene: TRBJ2-7
CDR3 protein: CASSYSREGPSYEQYF
CDR3 DNA: TGTGCCAGCAGTTACTCGCGGGAGGGCCCTTCCTACGAGCAGTACTTC

D gene: TRBD1
V gene: TRBV12-3/TRBV12-4
clone size: NA
CDR3 length: 15
J gene: TRBJ2-7
CDR3 protein: CASSFGTGGSYEQYF
CDR3 DNA: TGTGCCAGCAGTTTCGGGACAGGGGGCTCCTACGAGCAGTACTTC

D gene: NA
V gene: TRBV20-1
clone size: many
CDR3 length: 13
J gene: TRBJ2-7
CDR3 protein: CSAGDIRSYEQYF
CDR3 DNA: TGCAGTGCTGGGGACATTCGCTCCTACGAGCAGTACTTC

D gene: NA
V gene: TRBV4-3
clone size: NA
CDR3 length: 16
J gene: TRBJ2-7
CDR3 protein: CASSQDGGIPPMEQYF
CDR3 DNA: TGCGCCAGCAGCCAAGATGGAGGGATTCCTCCCATGGAGCAGTACTTC

D gene: TRBD2
V gene: TRBV5-1
clone size: NA
CDR3 length: 12
J gene: TRBJ2-3
CDR3 protein: CASEVSGGAQYF
CDR3 DNA: TGCGCCAGCGAGGTCTCGGGGGGTGCGCAGTATTTT

D gene: NA
V gene: TRBV27
clone size: few
CDR3 length: 13
J gene: TRBJ2-4
CDR3 protein: CASSYLAKNIQYF
CDR3 DNA: TGTGCCAGCAGTTACCTAGCCAAAAACATTCAGTACTTC

D gene: TRBD1
V gene: TRBV27
clone size: NA
CDR3 length: 13
J gene: TRBJ2-7
CDR3 protein: CASSRQGTYEQYF
CDR3 DNA: TGTGCCAGCAGTCGACAGGGTACCTACGAGCAGTACTTC

D gene: TRBD2
V gene: TRBV29-1
clone size: few
CDR3 length: 16
J gene: TRBJ2-1
CDR3 protein: CSVEDQERGPYNEQFF
CDR3 DNA: TGCAGCGTTGAAGATCAGGAGCGGGGGCCCTACAATGAGCAGTTCTTC

D gene: TRBD2
V gene: TRBV9
clone size: NA
CDR3 length: 19
J gene: TRBJ2-2
CDR3 protein: CASSVEGLAGVGYTGELFF
CDR3 DNA: TGTGCCAGCAGCGTAGAGGGACTAGCGGGAGTTGGGTACACCGGGGAGCTGTTTTTT

D gene: TRBD2
V gene: TRBV24-1
clone size: NA
CDR3 length: 17
J gene: TRBJ2-3
CDR3 protein: CATSEAREVGSTDTQYF
CDR3 DNA: TGTGCCACCAGTGAGGCCCGGGAGGTTGGTAGCACAGATACGCAGTATTTT

D gene: NA
V gene: TRBV28
clone size: NA
CDR3 length: 16
J gene: TRBJ2-3
CDR3 protein: CASSPWVGGVTDTQYF
CDR3 DNA: TGTGCCAGCAGTCCATGGGTGGGGGGTGTCACAGATACGCAGTATTTT

D gene: NA
V gene: TRBV5-1
clone size: NA
CDR3 length: 15
J gene: TRBJ2-7
CDR3 protein: CASSLVPGSPYEQYF
CDR3 DNA: TGCGCCAGCAGCTTGGTTCCAGGGAGCCCCTACGAGCAGTACTTC

D gene: TRBD1
V gene: TRBV7-9
clone size: NA
CDR3 length: 15
J gene: TRBJ2-2
CDR3 protein: CASRHPGGLTGELFF
CDR3 DNA: TGTGCCAGCAGGCACCCAGGGGGCTTAACCGGGGAGCTGTTTTTT

D gene: NA
V gene: TRBV6-1
clone size: NA
CDR3 length: 14
J gene: TRBJ1-6
CDR3 protein: CASSLTGPNSPLHF
CDR3 DNA: TGTGCCAGCAGTCTGACAGGTCCCAATTCACCCCTCCACTTT

D gene: NA
V gene: TRBV20-1
clone size: few
CDR3 length: 13
J gene: TRBJ1-1
CDR3 protein: CSARDSLETEAFF
CDR3 DNA: TGCAGTGCTAGAGATTCACTGGAGACTGAAGCTTTCTTT

D gene: NA
V gene: TRBV12-3/TRBV12-4
clone size: few
CDR3 length: 13
J gene: TRBJ2-1
CDR3 protein: CASRSKGFNEQFF
CDR3 DNA: TGTGCCAGCAGGTCCAAGGGGTTCAATGAGCAGTTCTTC